This TCR beta chain is from a study of post-analysis software for immune sequencing data. Study at large: Clinical courses comprised relapsing-remitting, secondary progressive and progressive-relapsing multiple sclerosis. General observations from the study: Under the F measure, samples that were prepared in one batch clustered strongly together. Normalized Chao1 diversity was significantly reduced in patients versus controls. Higher frequency in patients than in controls was seen for roughly five TRBV segments, with TRBV5-6, TRBV5-1 and TRBV20-1 among them.

Remarks on this clonotype: No antigen is known for it.

The TCR beta cDNA libraries contained unique molecular identifiers. TCRdb ran MiXCR on the PCR reads and lists one entry per CDR3 protein. The data hold hundreds of thousands of distinct CDR3 sequences, with approximately 53% observed a single time. CDR1 is SGHAT, CDR2 FQNNGV, per germline. The V end lost 0 bases, the J end lost 4 bases, and 11 bases lay between the germline ends. The CDR3 consists of 15 residues. The specimen was blood. The gene calls are TRBV11-2 and TRBJ2-3, with D unresolved. The receptor's source is a girl aged 10-17 years with multiple sclerosis. This chain's CDR3 is CASSLDQGFSDTQYF. As DNA, the CDR3 is TGTGCCAGCAGCTTAGATCAAGGATTTTCAGATACGCAGTATTTT.